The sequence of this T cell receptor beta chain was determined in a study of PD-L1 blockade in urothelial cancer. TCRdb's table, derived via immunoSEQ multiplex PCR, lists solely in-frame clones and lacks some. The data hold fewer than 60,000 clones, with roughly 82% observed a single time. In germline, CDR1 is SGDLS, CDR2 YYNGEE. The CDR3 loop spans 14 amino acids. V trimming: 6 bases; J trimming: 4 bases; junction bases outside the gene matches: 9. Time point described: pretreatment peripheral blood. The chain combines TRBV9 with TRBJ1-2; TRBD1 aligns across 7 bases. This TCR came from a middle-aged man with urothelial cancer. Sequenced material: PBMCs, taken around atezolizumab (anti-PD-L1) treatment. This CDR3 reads CASNRQGFSYGYTF. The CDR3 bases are TGTGCCAGCAACAGACAGGGTTTCTCCTATGGCTACACCTTC.